Listed below are T cell receptor beta chains from one sample, sequenced in a study of cytomegalovirus exposure and HLA in healthy donors. The data were produced by immunoSEQ multiplex PCR, yet TCRdb's version contains in-frame clones alone and is incomplete. The data contain about 130,000 clones, about four fifths of them singletons. Sequencing was done on a sample of PBMCs. The receptor set was obtained from a man under 40 in good health and CMV-seronegative. Both conserved end residues are part of each CDR3. Each record gives: clone size, V gene, J gene, D gene, CDR3 protein, CDR3 DNA. D genes are given only for firm matches. Size is stated for part of the rows, as once, few or many counts, or as a class when the clone is expanded.

>NA|TRBV28|TRBJ2-7|NA
CASSFLDGLLPEQYF
TGTGCCAGCAGTTTCCTAGACGGTTTACTCCCCGAGCAGTACTTC
>NA|TRBV5-6|TRBJ1-6|NA
CASSLGQGTYNSPLHF
TGTGCCAGCAGCTTGGGCCAGGGGACCTATAATTCACCCCTCCACTTT
>NA|TRBV7-3|TRBJ2-3|NA
CASSLLGLPTDTQYF
TGTGCCAGCAGCTTACTGGGACTTCCCACAGATACGCAGTATTTT
>NA|TRBV11-2|TRBJ1-3|NA
CASSLDSSGNTIYF
TGTGCCAGCAGCTTAGACAGCTCTGGAAACACCATATATTTT
>NA|TRBV5-5|TRBJ2-7|NA
CASSLEGGALSSYEQYF
TGTGCCAGCAGCTTGGAAGGGGGGGCCCTAAGCTCCTACGAGCAGTACTTC
>NA|TRBV29-1|TRBJ2-7|NA
CSVDDRKDEQYF
TGCAGCGTTGATGACAGGAAGGACGAGCAGTACTTC
>few|TRBV10-3|TRBJ1-1|NA
CAISDGPNTEAFF
TGTGCCATCAGTGATGGCCCGAACACTGAAGCTTTCTTT
>few|TRBV4-3|TRBJ1-4|NA
CASSQVWLGVGEKLFF
TGCGCCAGCAGCCAAGTATGGCTAGGGGTCGGTGAAAAACTGTTTTTT
>NA|TRBV4-2|TRBJ1-3|NA
CASSQDPAEGNTIYF
TGTGCCAGCAGCCAAGATCCGGCGGAGGGAAACACCATATATTTT
>NA|TRBV4-3|TRBJ2-1|TRBD1
CASSLGWDSTYNEQFF
TGCGCCAGCAGCCTTGGGTGGGACAGCACCTACAATGAGCAGTTCTTC
>NA|TRBV7-9|TRBJ2-7|TRBD1
CASSPTGAEQYF
TGTGCCAGCAGCCCGACAGGGGCCGAGCAGTACTTC
>NA|TRBV5-6|TRBJ2-7|NA
CASSPRPGLIYEQYF
TGTGCCAGCAGTCCGCGACCCGGACTGATCTACGAGCAGTACTTC
>NA|TRBV29-1|TRBJ2-5|TRBD1
CSVEWSDRAQETQYF
TGCAGCGTTGAATGGTCCGACAGGGCCCAAGAGACCCAGTACTTC
>NA|TRBV28|TRBJ1-5|NA
CASRPSGGGKPQHF
TGTGCCAGCAGACCGAGTGGGGGGGGGAAGCCCCAGCATTTT
>NA|TRBV7-9|TRBJ2-5|TRBD2
CASRPSRGVQETQYF
TGTGCCAGCAGACCGTCGCGGGGGGTACAAGAGACCCAGTACTTC
>NA|TRBV29-1|TRBJ2-3|NA
CSGGADTQYF
TGCAGCGGCGGGGCAGATACGCAGTATTTT
>few|TRBV19|TRBJ1-1|NA
CASSMRKGKGPNTEAFF
TGTGCCAGTAGTATGAGGAAGGGAAAGGGGCCGAACACTGAAGCTTTCTTT
>NA|TRBV6-6|TRBJ1-1|NA
CASSYSERNTEAFF
TGTGCCAGCAGTTACTCCGAGAGGAACACTGAAGCTTTCTTT
>NA|TRBV5-1|TRBJ2-5|TRBD2
CASSWTSAETQYF
TGCGCCAGCAGCTGGACTAGCGCTGAGACCCAGTACTTC
>NA|TRBV5-1|TRBJ2-2|TRBD2
CASSRGLEFAGELFF
TGCGCCAGCAGTAGGGGACTAGAATTCGCCGGGGAGCTGTTTTTT
>once|TRBV12-2|TRBJ2-7|NA
CASRLGGEGPPGQYF
TGTGCAAGTCGCCTCGGGGGAGAGGGGCCCCCTGGGCAGTACTTC
>few|TRBV27|TRBJ1-2|NA
CASSLVRGAYGYTF
TGTGCCAGCAGTTTAGTAAGGGGCGCCTATGGCTACACCTTC
>NA|TRBV4-2|TRBJ2-5|TRBD2
CASSQESVGGDQETQYF
TGTGCCAGCAGCCAAGAGTCAGTCGGGGGGGACCAAGAGACCCAGTACTTC
>NA|TRBV15|TRBJ1-1|NA
CATSPYRELNTEAFF
TGTGCCACCAGCCCCTACCGGGAATTGAACACTGAAGCTTTCTTT
>NA|TRBV9|TRBJ2-2|NA
CASSVAGSNTGELFF
TGTGCCAGCAGCGTAGCGGGGTCGAACACCGGGGAGCTGTTTTTT
>NA|TRBV4-3|TRBJ1-1|TRBD1
CASSQVTGGEVGNTEAFF
TGCGCCAGCAGCCAAGTTACAGGGGGTGAGGTGGGGAACACTGAAGCTTTCTTT